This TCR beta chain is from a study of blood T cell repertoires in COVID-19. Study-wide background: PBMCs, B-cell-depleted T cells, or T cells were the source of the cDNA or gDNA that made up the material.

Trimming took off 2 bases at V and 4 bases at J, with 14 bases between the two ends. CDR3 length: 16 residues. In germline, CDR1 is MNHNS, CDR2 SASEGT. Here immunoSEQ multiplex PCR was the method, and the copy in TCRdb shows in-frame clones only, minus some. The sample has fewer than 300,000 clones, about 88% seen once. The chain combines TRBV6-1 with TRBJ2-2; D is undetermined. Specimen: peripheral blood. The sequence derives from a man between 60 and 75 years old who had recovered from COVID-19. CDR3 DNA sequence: TGTGCCAGCAGTGAACGTCTGCCCCGCGGCACCGGGGAGCTGTTTTTT. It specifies CASSERLPRGTGELFF.